Listed below are T cell receptor beta chains from one sample, sequenced in a study of long-term antiretroviral therapy in people with HIV. Clones were sequenced by immunoSEQ multiplex PCR, and TCRdb holds only the in-frame ones, with some missing. This table has about 23,000 clones, roughly four fifths appearing once. This specimen consisted of unsorted PBMCs, obtained 0.4 years after starting antiretroviral therapy. Receptor source: a man in his fifties or sixties with HIV. The CDR3 runs from the conserved cysteine through the conserved F or W. D genes are given only for firm matches. Expanded clones get a size class; other rows say once, few or many, or leave the size out.

J gene	D gene	V gene	clone size	CDR3 protein	CDR3 DNA
TRBJ2-7	TRBD2	TRBV7-2	-	CASRPGTSSVPEQYF	TGTGCCAGCAGGCCAGGGACTAGCAGTGTTCCCGAGCAGTACTTC
TRBJ1-2	-	TRBV5-6	-	CASSMDRDAGYTF	TGTGCCAGCAGTATGGACCGGGACGCTGGCTACACCTTC
TRBJ2-3	-	TRBV28	-	CASSFVRTTDTQYF	TGTGCCAGCAGTTTTGTAAGGACCACAGATACGCAGTATTTT
TRBJ1-3	-	TRBV29-1	-	CSVGDWGNTIYF	TGCAGCGTCGGTGATTGGGGAAACACCATATATTTT
TRBJ2-1	TRBD2	TRBV4-3	-	CASSRGGGDYNEQFF	TGCGCCAGCAGCCGTGGCGGGGGGGACTACAATGAGCAGTTCTTC
TRBJ2-7	-	TRBV27	-	CASSLQGSYEQYF	TGTGCCAGCAGTTTACAGGGATCCTACGAGCAGTACTTC
TRBJ2-5	-	TRBV30	-	CAWTKGNRVKETQYF	TGTGCCTGGACTAAGGGGAACAGGGTGAAAGAGACCCAGTACTTC
TRBJ2-5	-	TRBV7-8	-	CASRGSAGRGAGETQYF	TGTGCCAGCAGAGGTTCGGCCGGGCGGGGAGCAGGGGAGACCCAGTACTTC
TRBJ2-7	TRBD1	TRBV13	-	CASSRDRAPDEQYF	TGTGCCAGCAGCCGGGACAGGGCGCCGGACGAGCAGTACTTC
TRBJ2-1	TRBD2	TRBV28	few	CASTPGLAYNEQFF	TGTGCCAGCACCCCGGGACTAGCCTACAATGAGCAGTTCTTC
TRBJ1-1	-	TRBV19	-	CASRTWATEAFF	TGTGCCAGTAGGACCTGGGCCACTGAAGCTTTCTTT
TRBJ2-3	TRBD2	TRBV6-6	-	CASSYSSSGGADTQYF	TGTGCCAGCAGTTACTCCTCTAGCGGGGGGGCGGATACGCAGTATTTT
TRBJ2-3	-	TRBV5-1	-	CASSFRTPATDTQYF	TGCGCCAGCAGCTTTCGGACGCCTGCCACAGATACGCAGTATTTT
TRBJ1-1	-	TRBV2	-	CASTGLNTEAFF	TGTGCCAGCACAGGGCTGAACACTGAAGCTTTCTTT
TRBJ2-5	TRBD2	TRBV5-1	-	CASSLWGGGKETQYF	TGCGCCAGCAGCTTGTGGGGCGGGGGGAAAGAGACCCAGTACTTC
TRBJ1-1	-	TRBV6-6	-	CASSLDTEAFF	TGTGCCAGCAGTTTGGACACTGAAGCTTTCTTT
TRBJ1-1	-	TRBV5-1	-	CASSLATGFEAFF	TGCGCCAGCAGCTTGGCAACAGGGTTTGAAGCTTTCTTT
TRBJ2-6	-	TRBV6-5	-	CASSYQPGYGANVLTF	TGTGCCAGCAGTTACCAGCCTGGGTACGGGGCCAACGTCCTGACTTTC
TRBJ2-1	TRBD2	TRBV5-1	-	CASSLAPAGGNNEQFF	TGCGCCAGCAGCTTGGCCCCAGCGGGGGGAAACAATGAGCAGTTCTTC
TRBJ2-7	-	TRBV18	-	CASSPQWGNEQYF	TGTGCCAGCTCACCCCAATGGGGAAACGAGCAGTACTTC
TRBJ2-1	TRBD2	TRBV27	-	CASSHRGGGDNEQFF	TGTGCCAGCAGCCACCGGGGCGGGGGGGACAATGAGCAGTTCTTC
TRBJ2-7	-	TRBV30	-	CAWSVGGRAPYEQYF	TGTGCCTGGAGTGTAGGAGGAAGGGCCCCCTACGAGCAGTACTTC
TRBJ2-5	-	TRBV13	-	CASSLSGAQETQYF	TGTGCCAGCAGCTTATCCGGGGCACAAGAGACCCAGTACTTC
TRBJ2-2	TRBD2	TRBV7-8	-	CASSLVGGANTGELFF	TGTGCCAGCAGCTTAGTGGGGGGGGCGAACACCGGGGAGCTGTTTTTT
TRBJ1-1	-	TRBV18	-	CASSPADRNTEAFF	TGTGCCAGCTCACCTGCGGACAGGAACACTGAAGCTTTCTTT
TRBJ2-7	TRBD2	TRBV7-3	-	CASSLKRGGPYEQYF	TGTGCCAGCAGCCTCAAGCGGGGGGGCCCCTACGAGCAGTACTTC
TRBJ1-1	TRBD1	TRBV29-1	once	CSGRTGRNTEAFF	TGCAGCGGGAGGACAGGGAGGAACACTGAAGCTTTCTTT
TRBJ1-4	-	TRBV6-1	-	CASSEARGANEKLFF	TGTGCCAGCAGTGAAGCCCGGGGGGCTAATGAAAAACTGTTTTTT
TRBJ2-7	-	TRBV19	-	CATKDSVYEQYF	TGTGCCACCAAAGACAGCGTCTACGAGCAGTACTTC